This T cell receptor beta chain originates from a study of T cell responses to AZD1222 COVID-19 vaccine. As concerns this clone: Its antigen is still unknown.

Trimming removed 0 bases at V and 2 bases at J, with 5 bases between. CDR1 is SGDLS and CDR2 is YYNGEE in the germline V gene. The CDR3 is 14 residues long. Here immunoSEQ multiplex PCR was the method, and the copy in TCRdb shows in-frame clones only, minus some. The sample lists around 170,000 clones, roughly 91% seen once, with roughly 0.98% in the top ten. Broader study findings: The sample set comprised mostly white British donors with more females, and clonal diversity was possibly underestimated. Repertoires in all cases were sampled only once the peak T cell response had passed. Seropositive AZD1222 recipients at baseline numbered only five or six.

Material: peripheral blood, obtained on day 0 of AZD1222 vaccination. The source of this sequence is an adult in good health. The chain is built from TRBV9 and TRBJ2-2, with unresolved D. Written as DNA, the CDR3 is TGTGCCAGCAGCGTAGGCGGAAACACCGGGGAGCTGTTTTTT. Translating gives CASSVGGNTGELFF.